Shown below are 20 T cell receptor beta chains from a single sample sequenced in a study of T cell repertoires in cytomegalovirus infection. A single record per CDR3 protein comes from TCRdb applying MiXCR to the reads. The data show some 700,000 distinct CDR3 sequences, roughly 35% seen once. The sequencing input was PBMCs. The receptors shown here come from a human donor in good health (CMV status not recorded). Some clones in this sample may be carry-over from other donors' samples.

This clonotype has just a few counts. The CDR3 DNA is TGTGCCAGCAGCGCGGGACAGAACACCGGGGAGCTGTTTTTT. It codes for CASSAGQNTGELFF. The rearrangement joins TRBV5-5 to TRBJ2-2, with D perhaps matching TRBD1 or TRBD2 (6 bases each). This CDR3 has 14 amino acids. V was pared by 4 bases and J by 1 base, with 8 bases between. From germline, CDR1 is SGHKS and CDR2 YYEKEE (reference sequence).

The chain is built from TRBV7-9 and TRBJ2-7, with 10 nucleotides matching TRBD2. The CDR3 contains 15 residues. V lost 5 bases to trimming and J lost 6 bases; unmatched junction nucleotides: 10. The germline gives CDR1 SEHNR, CDR2 FQNEAQ (reference sequence). The CDR3 DNA follows: TGTGCCAGCAGCCCACGGACTAGCGGCGGCGGCGAGCAGTACTTC. Protein product: CASSPRTSGGGEQYF.

This clonotype was counted a few times. J is TRBJ2-1 and V is TRBV4-1, with D perhaps TRBD2 (6 bases). The CDR3 covers 12 residues. Trimming took off 1 base at V and 9 bases at J, with 7 bases between the two ends. Germline lookup yields CDR1 MGHRA and CDR2 YSYEKL. This chain's CDR3 is CASSQGGVEQFF. The CDR3 bases are TGCGCCAGCAGCCAAGGGGGGGTTGAGCAGTTCTTC.

CDR3 nucleotides: TGCAGTGCTAGAGACCCGCCAGCATTAGGAGGGCCACACACCGGGGAGCTGTTTTTT. Its protein is CSARDPPALGGPHTGELFF. The rearrangement links TRBV20-1 to TRBJ2-2; TRBD2 is a possible D gene (6 bases). This CDR3 has 19 residues. V was trimmed by 0 bases and J by 3 bases, leaving 23 bases between them. Germline CDR1 reads DFQATT; CDR2 reads SNEGSKA (reference sequence).

This chain uses TRBV19 with TRBJ2-1, with 13 bases identical to TRBD2. The ends lost 5 bases at V and 12 bases at J; junction bases unmatched: 13. CDR1 is LNHDA and CDR2 is SQIVND in the germline V gene (reference sequence). The CDR3 contains 16 residues. This CDR3 reads CASSPGTSGKGLTQFF. Here the CDR3 DNA reads TGTGCCAGTAGTCCGGGGACTAGCGGGAAAGGTTTAACGCAGTTCTTC.

A remark on this clonotype: One end of the junction varies from germline; a read error may be responsible. The V and J genes are TRBV7-2 and TRBJ2-1; weak D call: TRBD1 (5 bases). The CDR3 is 15 residues long. The germline gives CDR1 SGHTA, CDR2 FQGNSA. The CDR3 DNA reads as TGTGACAGCAGCTTAGACCCAGGGAATTACAATGAGCAGTTCTTC. This translates into CDSSLDPGNYNEQFF.

In this sample, this clonotype turned up many times. The chain recombines TRBV12-3 or TRBV12-4 with TRBJ1-2, with D tentatively TRBD1 (5 bases). This CDR3 has 13 amino acids. V was shortened by 6 bases and J by 9 bases, with 17 bases between the two germline ends. CDR3 sequence reads: CASSIRDGVRYTF. The CDR3 coding sequence is TGTGCCAGCAGCATCAGGGACGGTGTGCGCTACACCTTC.

This clonotype was seen more than once but under ten times. The rearrangement uses TRBV4-2 and TRBJ1-4, with TRBD1 matching over 7 bases. Germline V gene sequence: CDR1 LGHNA, CDR2 YNFKEQ. The J segment lost 6 bases and the V segment lost 4 bases, leaving 11 bases of the junction unmatched. The CDR3 has 16 residues. The CDR3 sequence: CASSPLTGNIDEKLFF. The CDR3, as DNA: TGTGCCAGCAGCCCCTTGACAGGGAACATTGATGAAAAACTGTTTTTT.

The chain has TRBV28 and TRBJ1-1; TRBD1 might be the D (5 bases). The length of the CDR3 is 14 residues. Germline V gene sequence: CDR1 MDHEN, CDR2 SYDVKM. V lost 7 bases and J lost 0, with 12 bases in between. The CDR3 protein is CASIEETVNTEAFF. As DNA, the CDR3 is TGTGCCAGCATCGAGGAGACAGTGAACACTGAAGCTTTCTTT.

This CDR3 is CASSLDTALLSGANVLTF. CDR3 nucleotides: TGTGCCAGCAGCTTAGACACGGCCCTCCTCTCTGGGGCCAACGTCCTGACTTTC. The rearrangement joins TRBV7-6 to TRBJ2-6; D gene ambiguous. The CDR3 length is 18 residues. Germline V gene data show CDR1 as SGHVS and CDR2 as FNYEAQ. Trimming removed 1 base from V and 0 bases from J, with 13 bases in between.

This clonotype was detected ten times or more. The gene calls are TRBV7-8 and TRBJ2-5; 7 bases map to TRBD2. The J segment lost 4 bases and the V segment lost 3 bases, leaving 14 bases of the junction unmatched. The germline V gene has CDR1 SGHVS and CDR2 FQNEAQ. This CDR3 spans 17 amino acids. The DNA for the CDR3 is TGTGCCAGCAGCTTGTTTCGGGGGGTTAGGGGAGGAGAGACCCAGTACTTC. Encoded protein: CASSLFRGVRGGETQYF.

A remark on this clonotype: A single base separates this from a much larger clone, so it may be a read error. This chain links TRBV28 with TRBJ1-4, with TRBD1 matching 9 bases. Germline CDR1 MDHEN, CDR2 SYDVKM. There are 16 residues in the CDR3. The CDR3 sequence: CASSSPTGTGNEKMFF. CDR3 in DNA: TGTGCCAGCAGTTCTCCGACCGGGACAGGGAATGAAAAAATGTTTTTT.

The CDR3 DNA is TGTGCCAGCAGCTTAGATAGGACACTGGGGGACACTGAAGCTTTCTTT. Translation: CASSLDRTLGDTEAFF. The J gene is TRBJ1-1, the V gene TRBV7-2; D perhaps matches TRBD1 (5 bases). Per germline, CDR1 SGHTA and CDR2 FQGNSA. The V and J ends lost 1 base and 3 bases respectively, with 15 bases between them. The CDR3 is 16 amino acids.

The chain has TRBV6-1 and TRBJ1-5; D is uncertain. The CDR3 covers 11 residues. V was pared by 11 bases and J by 5 bases, with 10 bases between. Germline lookup yields CDR1 MNHNS and CDR2 SASEGT. Here the CDR3 DNA reads TGTGCCTCGACGGATTATCAGCCCCAGCATTTT. Amino acid sequence: CASTDYQPQHF.

This sequence joins TRBV2 and TRBJ2-7; 11 bases agree with TRBD1. CDR1 is SNHLY, CDR2 FYNNEI, per germline. Losses at the gene ends were 6 bases for V and 9 bases for J; bases not matched to a gene: 7. The CDR3 extends over 13 amino acids. CDR3 loop: CASRGQGGSGQYF. CDR3 nucleotides: TGTGCCAGCAGGGGACAGGGGGGATCTGGGCAGTACTTC.

The CDR3 nucleotides are TGTGCCAGCAGCCCCAGGGACAGCTGGAACACTGAAGCTTTCTTT. Amino acids: CASSPRDSWNTEAFF. The rearrangement joins TRBV7-9 to TRBJ1-1; 7 nucleotides match TRBD1. Germline V gene lookup returns CDR1 SEHNR and CDR2 FQNEAQ (reference sequence). The V and J ends lost 5 bases and 1 base, in that order; junction bases with no gene match: 7. This CDR3 has 15 amino acids. The full variable domain, with the rest looked up from reference TRBV7-9 and TRBJ1-1, is DTGVSQNPRHKITKRGQNVTFRCDPISEHNRLYWYRQTLGQGPEFLTYFQNEAQLEKSRLLSDRFSAERPKGSFSTLEIQRTEQGDSAMYLCASSPRDSWNTEAFFGQGTRLTVV.

This chain links TRBV20-1 with TRBJ1-5, with 8 bases identical to TRBD1. The CDR3 consists of 15 residues. Germline trimming cut 0 bases from V and 3 bases from J; bases unmatched to any gene: 4. CDR1 and CDR2 from the germline V gene are DFQATT and SNEGSKA (reference sequence). Written as DNA, the CDR3 is TGCAGTGCTAGAGAAGGACAGGGAAACAATCAGCCCCAGCATTTT. Amino acid sequence: CSAREGQGNNQPQHF.

The sample holds a few counts of this clonotype. V gene TRBV5-4 combines with J gene TRBJ2-5, with D possibly TRBD2 on 5 matching bases. V lost 0 bases, J lost 5 bases, and 20 bases lay in between. The CDR3 extends over 17 amino acids. Germline V gene sequence: CDR1 SGHNT, CDR2 YYREEE (reference sequence). The CDR3 spells CASSLAARRAVYETQYF. CDR3 nucleotides: TGTGCCAGCAGCTTGGCGGCGAGAAGAGCGGTATACGAGACCCAGTACTTC.

The chain couples TRBV19 to TRBJ2-1; D ambiguous. The CDR3 extends over 16 amino acids. Germline V gene sequence: CDR1 LNHDA, CDR2 SQIVND (reference sequence). V lost 0 bases to trimming and J lost 3 bases, with 12 bases between them. CDR3 sequence reads: CASSIDTNLFYNEQFF. CDR3 sequence (DNA): TGTGCCAGTAGTATAGATACGAACCTGTTCTACAATGAGCAGTTCTTC.

This clonotype showed up just a few times. DNA for the CDR3: TGCAGTGCTAGAGACCCCCGGGGGGACTACAATGAGCAGTTCTTC. Residues: CSARDPRGDYNEQFF. The chain has TRBV20-1 and TRBJ2-1, with 7 bases aligning to TRBD2. With 0 bases clipped from V and 3 bases from J, the junction kept 5 bases outside the gene matches. The germline gives CDR1 DFQATT, CDR2 SNEGSKA (reference sequence). This CDR3 spans 15 amino acids.